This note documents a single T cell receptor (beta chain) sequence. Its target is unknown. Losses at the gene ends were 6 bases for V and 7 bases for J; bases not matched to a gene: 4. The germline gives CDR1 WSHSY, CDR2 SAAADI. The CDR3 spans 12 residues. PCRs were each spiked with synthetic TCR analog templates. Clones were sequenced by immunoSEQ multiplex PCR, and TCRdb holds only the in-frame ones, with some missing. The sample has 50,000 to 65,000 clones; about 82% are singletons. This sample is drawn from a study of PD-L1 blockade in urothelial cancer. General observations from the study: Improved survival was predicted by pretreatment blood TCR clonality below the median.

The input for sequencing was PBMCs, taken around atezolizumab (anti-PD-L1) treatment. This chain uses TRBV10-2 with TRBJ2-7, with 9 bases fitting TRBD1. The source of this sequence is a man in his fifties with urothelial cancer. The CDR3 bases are TGCGCCAGCAGACAGGGGGCGGTTGAGCAGTACTTC. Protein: CASRQGAVEQYF.